Below are 6 T cell receptor beta chains sequenced from a single sample in a study of T cell responses to AZD1222 COVID-19 vaccine. Assay: immunoSEQ multiplex PCR; the TCRdb copy retains only in-frame clones and omits some. The sample consists of about 82,000 clones, approximately 90% of them appearing once. The input for sequencing was peripheral blood, taken on day 0 of AZD1222 vaccination. The receptors stem from an adult in good health.

The chain combines TRBV28 with TRBJ1-5; tentatively, D is TRBD1 (6 bases). The CDR3 runs to 15 residues. V was clipped by 3 bases and J by 2 bases, with 11 bases between them. CDR1 and CDR2 from the germline V gene are MDHEN and SYDVKM. The CDR3 nucleotides are TGTGCCAGCAGTTTGGGGGGGGCGCGCAATCAGCCCCAGCATTTT. This sequence encodes CASSLGGARNQPQHF.

This chain links TRBV7-2 with TRBJ2-3; perhaps TRBD2 as D (5 bases). CDR3 length equals 14 residues. V lost 5 bases and J lost 4, with 13 bases in between. Germline CDR1 reads SGHTA; CDR2 reads FQGNSA. Here the CDR3 reads CASSPKRGSDTQYF. Here the CDR3 DNA reads TGTGCCAGCAGCCCCAAACGGGGTTCAGATACGCAGTATTTT.

Written as DNA, the CDR3 is TGTGCCAGCAGCGACTACAATGAGCAGTTCTTC. This sequence encodes CASSDYNEQFF. V usage is TRBV7-9 and J usage is TRBJ2-1; no clear D gene. The V gene lost 5 bases and the J gene lost 3 bases, with 2 bases spanning the gap. Germline V gene data show CDR1 as SEHNR and CDR2 as FQNEAQ (reference sequence). CDR3 length equals 11 residues.

This clone is deemed medium-sized. V usage is TRBV14 and J usage is TRBJ1-2; D is perhaps TRBD1 (6 bases). Germline values: CDR1 SGHDN, CDR2 FVKESK. This CDR3 contains 14 residues. Trimming pared 3 bases from V and 5 bases from J, leaving 13 bases between. The CDR3 coding sequence is TGTGCCAGCAGCCAGGGGGCAGGAAGGTATGGCTACACCTTC. Its translation is CASSQGAGRYGYTF.

The V and J genes are TRBV5-3 and TRBJ2-7; D gene ambiguous. TRBV5-3 is given ORF status, its function remaining uncertain. The CDR3 contains 15 residues. V lost 4 bases and J 3 bases, leaving 17 bases between the germline ends. The CDR3 reads CARSRAGPPGYEQYF. For the CDR3, the DNA is TGTGCCAGAAGCCGAGCTGGACCCCCAGGCTACGAGCAGTACTTC.

The chain has TRBV4-3 and TRBJ2-7; D gene uncertain. Germline CDR1 is LGHNA and CDR2 is YSLEER. Deletions cut 0 bases from V and 6 bases from J, with 9 bases between. This CDR3 has 13 amino acids. This chain's CDR3 is CASSQDLDLEQYF. The CDR3 DNA reads as TGCGCCAGCAGCCAAGATCTAGATCTCGAGCAGTACTTC.